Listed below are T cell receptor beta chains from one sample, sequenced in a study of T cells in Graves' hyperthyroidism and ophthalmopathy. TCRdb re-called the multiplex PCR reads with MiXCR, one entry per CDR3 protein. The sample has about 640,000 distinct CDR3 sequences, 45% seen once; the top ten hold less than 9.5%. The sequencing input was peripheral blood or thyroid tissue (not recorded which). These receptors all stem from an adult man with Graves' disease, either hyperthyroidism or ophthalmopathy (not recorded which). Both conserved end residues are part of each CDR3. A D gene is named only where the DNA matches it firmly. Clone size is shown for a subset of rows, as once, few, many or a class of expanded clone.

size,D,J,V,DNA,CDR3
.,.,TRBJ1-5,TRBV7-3,TGTGCCAGCAGCTTGAATTCGGGGGTGAGCAATCAGCCCCAGCATTTT,CASSLNSGVSNQPQHF
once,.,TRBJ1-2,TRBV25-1,TGTGCTAGAGATCGTCAGAGTTATGGCTACACCTTC,CARDRQSYGYTF
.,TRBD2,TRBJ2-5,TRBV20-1,TGCAGTGCTATCGAGGGCAGCGGGGGGGCGGGGGAGACCCAGTACTTC,CSAIEGSGGAGETQYF
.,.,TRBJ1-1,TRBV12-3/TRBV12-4,TGTGCCAGCGTGGATAGTGGGGAAGCTTTCTTT,CASVDSGEAFF
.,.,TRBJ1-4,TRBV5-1,TGCGCCAGCAGCCGCTACAGGGCTTTAACAGCTAATGAAAAACTGTTTTTT,CASSRYRALTANEKLFF
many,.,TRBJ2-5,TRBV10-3,TGTGCCATCAGTGCCCATCGGGGCGGGAAGGAGACCCAGTACTTC,CAISAHRGGKETQYF
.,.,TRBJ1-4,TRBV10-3,TGTGCCATCAGTGAGCTGGGGGGACCTAATGAAAAACTGTTTTTT,CAISELGGPNEKLFF
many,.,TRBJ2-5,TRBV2,TGTGCCAGCAGTGAGTCGAGGTCCTACCGTGGGGAGACCCAGTACTTC,CASSESRSYRGETQYF
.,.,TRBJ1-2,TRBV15,TGTGCCACCAGCAGAGATGCGGGACACTTAAAAGCTAACTATGGCTACACCTTC,CATSRDAGHLKANYGYTF
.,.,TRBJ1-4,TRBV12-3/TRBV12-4,TGTGCCAGCAGTAACAGTAATGAAAAACTGTTTTTT,CASSNSNEKLFF
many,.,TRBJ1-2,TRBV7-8,TGTGCCAGCAGCTTAAGGCAGGATATCTATGGCTACACCTTC,CASSLRQDIYGYTF
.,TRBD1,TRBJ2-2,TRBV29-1,TGCAGCGCGACCGATCCGGGACAGGGAACCGGGGAGCTGTTTTTT,CSATDPGQGTGELFF
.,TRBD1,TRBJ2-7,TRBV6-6,TGTGCCAGCAGAGGGACAGGGGGCCGTTACGAGCAGTACTTC,CASRGTGGRYEQYF
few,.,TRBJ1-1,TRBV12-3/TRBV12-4,TGTGCCAGCAGTTTAGACCCGCTTCCAGGCACTGAAGCTTTCTTT,CASSLDPLPGTEAFF
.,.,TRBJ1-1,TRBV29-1,TGCAGCTTGGAATTGGGGAACACTGAAGCTTTCTTT,CSLELGNTEAFF
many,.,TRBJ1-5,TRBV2,TGTGCCAGCAGTGAGGGAGGTAGACGAAGCAATCAGCCCCAGCATTTT,CASSEGGRRSNQPQHF
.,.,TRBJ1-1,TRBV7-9,TGCGCCAGCAGCCAAGGGGAGGGTGGGCCTGAAGCTTTCTTT,CASSQGEGGPEAFF
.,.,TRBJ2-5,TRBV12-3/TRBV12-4,TGTGCCAGCAGCGCCCCCGGAGAGGGGGAGACCCAGTACTTC,CASSAPGEGETQYF
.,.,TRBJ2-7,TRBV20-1,TGCAGTGCAGACCCCAGGGACTACGAGCAGTACTTC,CSADPRDYEQYF
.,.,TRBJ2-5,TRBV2,TGTGCCAGTGGCGATGGGATACAAGAGACCCAGTACTTC,CASGDGIQETQYF
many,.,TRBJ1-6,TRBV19,TGTGCCAGTACCGAATCCTATAATTCACCCCTCCACTTT,CASTESYNSPLHF
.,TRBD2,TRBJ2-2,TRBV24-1,TGTGCCACCAGTGATGCCGGGACTAGCGTCAACACCGGGGAGCTGTTTTTT,CATSDAGTSVNTGELFF
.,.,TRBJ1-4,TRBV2,TGTGCCAGCAGCCTAAATGGTGAAAAACTGTTTTTT,CASSLNGEKLFF
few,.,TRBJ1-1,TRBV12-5,TGTGCTAGTGAACAATATGGAGCGAACACTGAAGCTTTCTTT,CASEQYGANTEAFF
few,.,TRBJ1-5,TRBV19,TGTGCCAGTAGTATAGATGGTTCACAGGGAAATCAGCCCCAGCATTTT,CASSIDGSQGNQPQHF
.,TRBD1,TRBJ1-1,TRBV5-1,TGCGCCAGCAGCTTGCAGGGGGTGGAGGGCACTGAAGCTTTCTTT,CASSLQGVEGTEAFF
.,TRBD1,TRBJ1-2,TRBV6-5,TGTGCCAGCAGTCCCTGGACAGGGGGGGGCTATGGCTACACCTTC,CASSPWTGGGYGYTF
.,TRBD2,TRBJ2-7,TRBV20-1,TGCAGTGCGTTAGACGGGACTAGCGGTCCCTACGAGCAGTACTTC,CSALDGTSGPYEQYF
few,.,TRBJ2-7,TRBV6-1,TGTGCCAGCAGTGAATGGGGTCGGCAGGACTACGAGCAGTACTTC,CASSEWGRQDYEQYF
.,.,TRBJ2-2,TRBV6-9,TGTGCCAGCAGTTATTTACTCGGGGAGCTGTTTTTT,CASSYLLGELFF
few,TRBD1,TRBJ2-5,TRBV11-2,TGTGCCAGCAGTAAGGACAGGGGGCAAGAGACCCAGTACTTC,CASSKDRGQETQYF
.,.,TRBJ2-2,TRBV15,TGTGCCACCAGCACCAGCGGGGAGCTGTTTTTT,CATSTSGELFF
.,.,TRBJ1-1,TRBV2,TGTGCCAGCAGTTTTTATGGGATGAACACTGAAGCTTTCTTT,CASSFYGMNTEAFF
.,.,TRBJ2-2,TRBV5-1,TGCGCCAGCACCCCGTCGGGGGAGCTGTTTTTT,CASTPSGELFF
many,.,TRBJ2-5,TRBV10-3,TGTGCCATCAGCGGCGGGGTACAAGAGACCCAGTACTTC,CAISGGVQETQYF
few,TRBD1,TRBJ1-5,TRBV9,TGTGCCAGCAGCTCCAAAAGGGGGCCGAAGCATTTT,CASSSKRGPKHF
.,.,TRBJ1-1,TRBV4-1,TGCGCCAGCAGCCAAGATTCCCCGAGACAAGAAGCTTTCTTT,CASSQDSPRQEAFF
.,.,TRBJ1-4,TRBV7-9,TGTGCCAGCAGAAGCGTTCTGACACCCGAGACGGAAAAACTGTTTTTT,CASRSVLTPETEKLFF
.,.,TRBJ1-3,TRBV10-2,TGCGCCAGCAATGGTGGCCCCTCTGGAAACACCATATATTTT,CASNGGPSGNTIYF
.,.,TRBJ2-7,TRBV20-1,TGCGGTGCGAGAGGACGGACTACCTACGAGCAGTACTTC,CGARGRTTYEQYF
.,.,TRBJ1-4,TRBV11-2,TGTGCCAGCAGCCTGGTGGGGAAGGAAAAACTGCTTTTT,CASSLVGKEKLLF
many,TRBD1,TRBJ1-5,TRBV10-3,TGTGCCATCAGGGGGACAGGGACTCAGCCCCAGCATTTT,CAIRGTGTQPQHF
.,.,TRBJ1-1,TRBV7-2,TGTGCCAGCAGCTTATCAGGCGCTTCCAGTGAAGCTTTCTTT,CASSLSGASSEAFF
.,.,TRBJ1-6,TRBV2,TGTGCCAGCAGTTTACAGGGTGTCTCAACCTCACCCCTCCACTTT,CASSLQGVSTSPLHF
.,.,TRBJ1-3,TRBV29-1,TGCAGCGTCGGAGGGGGGGCACGAGAAGACACCATATATTTT,CSVGGGAREDTIYF
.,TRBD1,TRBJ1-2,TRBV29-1,TGCAGCGTTGCGTCCGACAGGGGGCCTACTAACTATGGCTACACCTTC,CSVASDRGPTNYGYTF
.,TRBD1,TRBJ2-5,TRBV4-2,TGTGCCAGCAGCCAAGACAGGGGGTTTTTGGAGACCCAGTACTTC,CASSQDRGFLETQYF
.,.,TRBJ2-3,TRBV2,TGTGCCAGCAGCGAGGGGGCGGGAACAGATACGCAGTATTTT,CASSEGAGTDTQYF
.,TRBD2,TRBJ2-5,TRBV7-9,TGTGCCAGCAGCTCCGCGGGAGAGGAAGAGACCCAGTACTTC,CASSSAGEEETQYF
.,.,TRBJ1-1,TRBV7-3,TGTGCCAGCAACCCGGCAGGATCGTGGAACACTGAAGCTTTCTTT,CASNPAGSWNTEAFF
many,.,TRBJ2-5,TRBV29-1,TGCAGCGTTGAACGAGGGCAAGAGACCCAGTACTTC,CSVERGQETQYF